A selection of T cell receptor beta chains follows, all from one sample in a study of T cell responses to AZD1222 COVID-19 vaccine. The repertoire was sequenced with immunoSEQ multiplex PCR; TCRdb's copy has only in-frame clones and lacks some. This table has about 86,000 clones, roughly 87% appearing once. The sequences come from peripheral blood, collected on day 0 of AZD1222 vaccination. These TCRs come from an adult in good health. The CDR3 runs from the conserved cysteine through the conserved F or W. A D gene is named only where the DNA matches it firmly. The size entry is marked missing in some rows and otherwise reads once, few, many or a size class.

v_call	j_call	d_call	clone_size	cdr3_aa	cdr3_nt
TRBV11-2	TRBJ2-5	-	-	CASSGAGQETQYF	TGTGCCAGCAGCGGGGCAGGCCAAGAGACCCAGTACTTC
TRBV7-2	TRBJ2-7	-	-	CASSLDSQTRGYEQYF	TGTGCCAGCAGCTTAGATAGTCAGACTAGGGGGTACGAGCAGTACTTC
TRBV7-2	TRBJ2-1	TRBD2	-	CASSPLAGRSYNEQFF	TGTGCCAGCAGCCCCTTAGCGGGAAGATCCTACAATGAGCAGTTCTTC
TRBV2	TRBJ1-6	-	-	CASSLTPSLHF	TGTGCCAGCAGCCTCACACCGAGCCTCCACTTT
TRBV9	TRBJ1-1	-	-	CASSVGVRDHFEAFF	TGTGCCAGCAGCGTAGGAGTTAGGGATCACTTTGAAGCTTTCTTT
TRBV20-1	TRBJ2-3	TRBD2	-	CSASTSSGSTDTQYF	TGCAGTGCTAGTACCTCTAGCGGGAGCACAGATACGCAGTATTTT
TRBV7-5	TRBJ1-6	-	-	CVRTLVEAPLHF	TGTGTCAGAACCCTAGTTGAAGCGCCCCTCCACTTT
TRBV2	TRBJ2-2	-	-	CASTGFGGNTGELFF	TGTGCCAGCACCGGATTCGGGGGGAACACCGGGGAGCTGTTTTTT
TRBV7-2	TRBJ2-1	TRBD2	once	CASSSKIAGGASYNEQFF	TGTGCCAGCAGCTCAAAAATAGCGGGAGGCGCTTCCTACAATGAGCAGTTCTTC
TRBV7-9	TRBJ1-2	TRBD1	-	CASSAETGGDYGYTF	TGTGCCAGCAGCGCCGAGACAGGGGGCGACTATGGCTACACCTTC
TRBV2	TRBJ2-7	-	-	CASRERQSYEQYF	TGTGCCAGCAGAGAGCGACAGTCCTACGAGCAGTACTTC
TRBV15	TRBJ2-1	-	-	CATSRIGAREQFF	TGTGCCACCAGCAGAATAGGGGCACGGGAGCAGTTCTTC
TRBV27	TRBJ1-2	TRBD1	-	CASRRQGALNYGYTF	TGTGCCAGCAGACGACAGGGGGCGCTTAACTATGGCTACACCTTC
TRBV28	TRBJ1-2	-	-	CASRRDFYGYTF	TGTGCCAGCAGAAGAGACTTCTATGGCTACACCTTC
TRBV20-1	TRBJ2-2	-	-	CSARQEVELFF	TGCAGTGCTCGACAGGAGGTGGAGCTGTTTTTT
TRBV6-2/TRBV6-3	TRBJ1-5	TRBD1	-	CASSSTGGQQPQHF	TGTGCCAGCAGTTCTACAGGGGGCCAGCAGCCCCAGCATTTT
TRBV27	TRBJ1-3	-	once	CASSLSQRGSGNTIYF	TGTGCCAGCAGTTTATCTCAGAGGGGCTCTGGAAACACCATATATTTT
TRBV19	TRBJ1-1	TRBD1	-	CASSMARTGGITEAFF	TGTGCCAGTAGTATGGCACGGACAGGGGGGATCACTGAAGCTTTCTTT
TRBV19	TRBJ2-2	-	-	CASSIGGSAGELFF	TGTGCCAGTAGTATAGGAGGGTCAGCTGGGGAGCTGTTTTTT
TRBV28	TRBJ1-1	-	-	CASRFMGGNTEAFF	TGTGCCAGCCGGTTTATGGGTGGGAACACTGAAGCTTTCTTT
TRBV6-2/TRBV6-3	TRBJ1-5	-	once	CASSPGPDSNQPQHF	TGTGCCAGCAGTCCGGGGCCCGATAGCAATCAGCCCCAGCATTTT
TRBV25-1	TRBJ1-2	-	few	CASSEAGMHGYTF	TGTGCCAGCAGTGAGGCAGGGATGCATGGCTACACCTTC
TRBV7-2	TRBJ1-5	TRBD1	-	CASSVRGQQPQHF	TGTGCCAGCAGCGTCAGGGGGCAGCAGCCCCAGCATTTT
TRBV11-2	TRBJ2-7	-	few	CASSLGLASHEQYF	TGTGCCAGCAGCTTAGGCCTAGCGAGCCACGAGCAGTACTTC
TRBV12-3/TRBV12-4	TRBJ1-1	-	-	CASSLQRATEAFF	TGTGCCAGCAGTTTACAGAGGGCCACTGAAGCTTTCTTT
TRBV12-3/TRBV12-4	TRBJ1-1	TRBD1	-	CASSSTGMEAFF	TGTGCCAGCAGTTCGACAGGGATGGAAGCTTTCTTT
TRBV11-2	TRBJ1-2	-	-	CASRGQGQDGYTF	TGTGCCAGCAGGGGGCAGGGGCAGGATGGCTACACCTTC
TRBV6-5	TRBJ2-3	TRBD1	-	CANSPTGAVTDTQYF	TGTGCCAACTCCCCGACAGGGGCGGTCACAGATACGCAGTATTTT
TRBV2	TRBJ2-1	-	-	CASSLKPPGSYNEQFF	TGTGCCAGCAGTTTAAAGCCCCCGGGCAGCTACAATGAGCAGTTCTTC
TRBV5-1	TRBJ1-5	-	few	CASSPTIRRGNQPQHF	TGCGCCAGCAGCCCAACGATCCGGAGGGGCAATCAGCCCCAGCATTTT
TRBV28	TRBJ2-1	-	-	CASSTLWGKENSNEQFF	TGTGCCAGCAGTACCCTTTGGGGGAAGGAAAATTCCAATGAGCAGTTCTTC
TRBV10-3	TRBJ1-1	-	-	CAIKVSVNTEAFF	TGTGCCATCAAGGTCTCCGTGAACACTGAAGCTTTCTTT
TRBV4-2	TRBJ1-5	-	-	CASSQATTNNQPQHF	TGTGCCAGCAGCCAAGCCACTACAAACAATCAGCCCCAGCATTTT
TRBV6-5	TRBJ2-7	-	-	CASSYSNPRAYEQYF	TGTGCCAGCAGTTACTCGAATCCCAGGGCCTACGAGCAGTACTTC
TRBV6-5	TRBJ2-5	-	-	CASTERRDLETQYF	TGTGCCAGCACCGAACGGAGGGACTTAGAGACCCAGTACTTC
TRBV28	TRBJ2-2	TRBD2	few	CASRQSGSGNTGELFF	TGTGCCAGCAGGCAGAGCGGGAGCGGGAACACCGGGGAGCTGTTTTTT